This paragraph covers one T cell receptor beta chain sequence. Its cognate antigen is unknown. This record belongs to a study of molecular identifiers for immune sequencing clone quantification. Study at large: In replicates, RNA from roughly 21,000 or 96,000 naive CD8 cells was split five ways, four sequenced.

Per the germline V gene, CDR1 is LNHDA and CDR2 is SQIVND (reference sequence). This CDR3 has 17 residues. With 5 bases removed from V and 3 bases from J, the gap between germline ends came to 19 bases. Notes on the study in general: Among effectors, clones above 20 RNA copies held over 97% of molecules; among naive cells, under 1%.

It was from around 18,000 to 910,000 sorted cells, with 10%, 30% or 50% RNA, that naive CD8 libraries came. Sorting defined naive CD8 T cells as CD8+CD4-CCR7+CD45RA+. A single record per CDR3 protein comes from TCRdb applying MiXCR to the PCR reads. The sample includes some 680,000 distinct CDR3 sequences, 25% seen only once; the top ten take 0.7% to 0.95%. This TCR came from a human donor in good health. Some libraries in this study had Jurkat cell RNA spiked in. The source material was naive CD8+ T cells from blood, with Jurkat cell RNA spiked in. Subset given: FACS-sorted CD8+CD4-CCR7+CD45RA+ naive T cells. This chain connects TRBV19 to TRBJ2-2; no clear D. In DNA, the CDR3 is TGTGCCAGTAGTTCGCGCCGATTAACCCTAGACACCGGGGAGCTGTTTTTT. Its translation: CASSSRRLTLDTGELFF.